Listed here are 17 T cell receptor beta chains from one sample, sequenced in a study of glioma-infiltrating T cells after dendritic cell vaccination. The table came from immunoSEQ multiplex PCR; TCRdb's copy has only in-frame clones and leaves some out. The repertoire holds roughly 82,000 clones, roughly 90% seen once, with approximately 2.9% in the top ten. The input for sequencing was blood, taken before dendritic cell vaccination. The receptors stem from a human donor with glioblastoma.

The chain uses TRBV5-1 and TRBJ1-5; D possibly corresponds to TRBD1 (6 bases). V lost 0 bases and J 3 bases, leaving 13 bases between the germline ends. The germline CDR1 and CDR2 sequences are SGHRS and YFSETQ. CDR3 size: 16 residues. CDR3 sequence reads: CASSLGGLGPNQPQHF. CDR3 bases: TGCGCCAGCAGCTTGGGGGGGCTTGGCCCCAATCAGCCCCAGCATTTT.

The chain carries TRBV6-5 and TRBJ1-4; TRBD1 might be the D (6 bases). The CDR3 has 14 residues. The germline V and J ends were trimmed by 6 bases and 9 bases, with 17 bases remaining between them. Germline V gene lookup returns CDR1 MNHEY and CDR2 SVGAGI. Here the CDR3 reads CASRQGPFSQKLFF. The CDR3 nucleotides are TGTGCCAGCAGACAGGGCCCTTTCTCCCAAAAACTGTTTTTT.

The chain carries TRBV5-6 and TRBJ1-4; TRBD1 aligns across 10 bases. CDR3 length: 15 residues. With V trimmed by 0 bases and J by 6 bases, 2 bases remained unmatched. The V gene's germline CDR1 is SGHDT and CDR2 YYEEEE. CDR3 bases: TGTGCCAGCAGCTTGGGGGGGACAGGGGATGAAAAACTGTTTTTT. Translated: CASSLGGTGDEKLFF.

CDR3 in DNA: TGCGCCAGCAGCTTGGCCGCAACTAGCGGGAGCGGGGAGACCCAGTACTTC. Residues: CASSLAATSGSGETQYF. The rearrangement joins TRBV5-1 to TRBJ2-5; 11 nucleotides match TRBD2. CDR1 is SGHRS and CDR2 is YFSETQ in the germline V gene. J gave up 5 bases and V 0 bases, and 9 bases lay outside the gene matches. This CDR3 contains 17 residues. The variable domain in full, completed from reference TRBV5-1 and TRBJ2-5, reads KAGVTQTPRYLIKTRGQQVTLSCSPISGHRSVSWYQQTPGQGLQFLFEYFSETQRNKGNFPGRFSGRQFSNSRSEMNVSTLELGDSALYLCASSLAATSGSGETQYFGPGTRLLVL.

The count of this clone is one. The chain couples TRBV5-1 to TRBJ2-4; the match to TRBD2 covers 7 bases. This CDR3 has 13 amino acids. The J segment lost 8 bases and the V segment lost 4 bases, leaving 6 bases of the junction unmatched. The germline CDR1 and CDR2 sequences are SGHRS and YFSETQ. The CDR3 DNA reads TGCGCCAGCAGCCCTGGACTAGTAGACATTCAGTACTTC. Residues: CASSPGLVDIQYF.

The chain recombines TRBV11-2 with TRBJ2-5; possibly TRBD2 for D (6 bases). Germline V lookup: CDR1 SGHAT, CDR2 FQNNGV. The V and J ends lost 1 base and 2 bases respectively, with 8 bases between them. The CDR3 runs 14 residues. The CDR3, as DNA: TGTGCCAGCAGCTTAGGACTAGGGCAAGAGACCCAGTACTTC. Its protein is CASSLGLGQETQYF.

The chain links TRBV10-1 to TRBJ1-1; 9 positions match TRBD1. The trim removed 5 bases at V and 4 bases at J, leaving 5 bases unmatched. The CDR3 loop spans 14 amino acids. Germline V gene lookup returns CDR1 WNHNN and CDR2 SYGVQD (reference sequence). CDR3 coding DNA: TGCGCCAGCAGTCGGGACAGGGCTAGCACTGAAGCTTTCTTT. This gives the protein CASSRDRASTEAFF.

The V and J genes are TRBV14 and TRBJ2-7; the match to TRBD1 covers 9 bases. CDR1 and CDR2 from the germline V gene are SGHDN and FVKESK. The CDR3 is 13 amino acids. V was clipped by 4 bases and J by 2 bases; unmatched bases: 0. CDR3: CASSRTGAYEQYF. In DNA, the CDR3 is TGTGCCAGCAGCCGGACAGGGGCCTACGAGCAGTACTTC.

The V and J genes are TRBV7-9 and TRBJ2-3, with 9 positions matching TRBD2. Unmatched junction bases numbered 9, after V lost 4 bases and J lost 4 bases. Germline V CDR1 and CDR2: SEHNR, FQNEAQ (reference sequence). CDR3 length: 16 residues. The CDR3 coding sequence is TGTGCCAGCAGCTGGAGGAGCGGGGGGCCGGCAGATACGCAGTATTTT. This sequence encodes CASSWRSGGPADTQYF.

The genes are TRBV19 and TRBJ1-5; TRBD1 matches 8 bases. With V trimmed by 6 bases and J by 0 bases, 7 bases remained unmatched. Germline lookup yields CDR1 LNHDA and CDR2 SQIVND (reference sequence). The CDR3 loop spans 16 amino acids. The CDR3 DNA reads TGTGCCAGTAGGAAACAGGGGGGCCATAGCAATCAGCCCCAGCATTTT. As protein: CASRKQGGHSNQPQHF.

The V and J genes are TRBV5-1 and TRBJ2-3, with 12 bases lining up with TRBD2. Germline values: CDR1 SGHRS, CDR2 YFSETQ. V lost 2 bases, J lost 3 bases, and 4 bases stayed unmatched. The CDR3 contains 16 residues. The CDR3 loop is CASSFLAGGRTDTQYF. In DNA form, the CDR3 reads TGCGCCAGCAGCTTCCTAGCGGGGGGGCGGACAGATACGCAGTATTTT. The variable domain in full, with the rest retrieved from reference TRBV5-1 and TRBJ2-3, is KAGVTQTPRYLIKTRGQQVTLSCSPISGHRSVSWYQQTPGQGLQFLFEYFSETQRNKGNFPGRFSGRQFSNSRSEMNVSTLELGDSALYLCASSFLAGGRTDTQYFGPGTRLTVL.

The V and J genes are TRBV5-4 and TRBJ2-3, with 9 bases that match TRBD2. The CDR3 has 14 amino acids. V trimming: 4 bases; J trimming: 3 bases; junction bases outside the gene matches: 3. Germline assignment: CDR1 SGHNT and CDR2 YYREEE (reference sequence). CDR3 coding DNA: TGTGCCAGCAGCCCGACTAGCGGAACAGATACGCAGTATTTT. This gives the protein CASSPTSGTDTQYF.

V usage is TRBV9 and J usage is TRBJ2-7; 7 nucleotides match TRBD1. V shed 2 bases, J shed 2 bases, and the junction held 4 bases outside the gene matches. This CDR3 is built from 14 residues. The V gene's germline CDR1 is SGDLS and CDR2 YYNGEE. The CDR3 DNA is TGTGCCAGCAGCGTCGGGACAGCAACCTACGAGCAGTACTTC. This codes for CASSVGTATYEQYF.

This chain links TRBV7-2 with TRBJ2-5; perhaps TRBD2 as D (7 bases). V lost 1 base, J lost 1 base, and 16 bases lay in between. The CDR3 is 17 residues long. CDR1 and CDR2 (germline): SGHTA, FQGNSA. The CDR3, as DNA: TGTGCCAGCAGCTTAGTGTTTCGGGGGGCGGGCCAAGAGACCCAGTACTTC. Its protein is CASSLVFRGAGQETQYF.

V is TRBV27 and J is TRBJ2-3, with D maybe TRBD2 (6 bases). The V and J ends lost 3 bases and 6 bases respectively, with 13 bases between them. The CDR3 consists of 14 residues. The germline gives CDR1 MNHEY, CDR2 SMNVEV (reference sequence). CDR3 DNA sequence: TGTGCCAGCAGTTTCGGGACTGCCGGGGATACGCAGTATTTT. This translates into CASSFGTAGDTQYF.

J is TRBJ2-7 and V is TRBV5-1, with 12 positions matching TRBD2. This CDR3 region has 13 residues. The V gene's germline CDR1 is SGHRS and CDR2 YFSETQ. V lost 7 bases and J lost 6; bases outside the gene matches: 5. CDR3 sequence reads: CASSTSGSLEQYF. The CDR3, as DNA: TGCGCCAGCTCGACTAGCGGGAGCCTCGAGCAGTACTTC.

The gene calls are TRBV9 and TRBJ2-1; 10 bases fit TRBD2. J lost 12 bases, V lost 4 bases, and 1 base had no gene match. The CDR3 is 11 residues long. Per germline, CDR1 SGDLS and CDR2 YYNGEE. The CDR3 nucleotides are TGTGCCAGCAGCCTAGCGGGAGCGCAGTTCTTC. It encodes CASSLAGAQFF.